The 15 T cell receptor beta chains below come from one sample, sequenced in a study of blood T cell repertoires in COVID-19. TCRdb's copy holds only in-frame clones and misses some; the assay was immunoSEQ multiplex PCR. The sample holds 120,000 or so clones, 85% to 90% seen once. Input material: peripheral blood. Source of these receptors: a man aged 45-65 years with acute or convalescent COVID-19.

The chain recombines TRBV12-5 with TRBJ1-5; D remains ambiguous. V was cut by 0 bases and J by 2 bases, with 14 bases left in between. The CDR3 is 17 amino acids. Germline V gives CDR1 LGHNT, CDR2 FRNRAP. CDR3 sequence (DNA): TGTGCTAGTGGTTTGGTACAAAAGGACTGGGGCAATCAGCCCCAGCATTTT. Translated, it gives CASGLVQKDWGNQPQHF.

The rearrangement joins TRBV5-1 to TRBJ1-4; 7 nucleotides line up with TRBD1. This CDR3 comprises 16 residues. V lost 0 bases and J lost 3; bases outside the gene matches: 5. From germline, CDR1 is SGHRS and CDR2 YFSETQ. The CDR3 is CASSLGRGPANEKLFF. The CDR3 DNA sequence: TGCGCCAGCAGCTTGGGAAGGGGGCCCGCTAATGAAAAACTGTTTTTT.

The V gene is TRBV6-1, the J gene TRBJ1-6; 9 nucleotides align to TRBD1. Germline V gene lookup returns CDR1 MNHNS and CDR2 SASEGT. Trimming cost V 3 bases and J 7 bases; bases outside gene matches: 4. The CDR3 is 15 residues long. CDR3 region: CASSEGGQGNSPLHF. CDR3 DNA sequence: TGTGCCAGCAGTGAGGGAGGACAGGGGAATTCACCCCTCCACTTT.

This clone was seen more than once but under ten times. The rearrangement uses TRBV9 and TRBJ2-2; maybe TRBD2 (5 bases). This CDR3 has 13 residues. Trimming cost V 3 bases and J 6 bases, with 9 bases left between them. Germline V gene data show CDR1 as SGDLS and CDR2 as YYNGEE. CDR3 protein: CASSGGVAGELFF. The CDR3 nucleotides are TGTGCCAGCAGCGGGGGAGTTGCCGGGGAGCTGTTTTTT.

The chain employs TRBV11-2 and TRBJ2-5, with 10 bases matching TRBD2. CDR1 and CDR2 from the germline V gene are SGHAT and FQNNGV. With V trimmed by 5 bases and J by 1 base, 1 base remained unmatched. The CDR3 is made up of 14 amino acids. The CDR3 bases are TGTGCCAGCAGCCTAGCGGGAGCCCAAGAGACCCAGTACTTC. This encodes CASSLAGAQETQYF.

This chain connects TRBV12-3 or TRBV12-4 to TRBJ2-3, with 7 bases identical to TRBD1. V was pared by 3 bases and J by 8 bases, with 5 bases of the junction left unmatched. CDR3 length equals 13 residues. The CDR3 region is CASSFEGAGTQYF. The CDR3 nucleotides read TGTGCCAGCAGTTTTGAGGGGGCGGGTACGCAGTATTTT.

The chain combines TRBV5-6 with TRBJ1-2, with D perhaps TRBD1 (6 bases). Between the trimmed V and J ends, which lost 5 bases and 4 bases, there was a span of 18 bases. This CDR3 is built from 15 residues. The germline gives CDR1 SGHDT, CDR2 YYEEEE. The CDR3 loop reads CASRGPRDTFYGYTF. The CDR3 DNA sequence: TGTGCCAGCAGGGGACCCCGGGACACCTTCTATGGCTACACCTTC.

The chain has TRBV5-1 and TRBJ1-4; possibly TRBD1 for D (5 bases). Germline values: CDR1 SGHRS, CDR2 YFSETQ. V gave up 4 bases and J gave up 7 bases, with 26 bases separating them. CDR3 size: 18 residues. The CDR3 DNA reads as TGCGCCAGCAGCCCAAAACCGCGAAACTCAGGGTTTTCTGAAAAACTGTTTTTT. Its translation: CASSPKPRNSGFSEKLFF.

V is TRBV2 and J is TRBJ1-5, with 8 bases lining up with TRBD1. The J segment lost 3 bases and the V segment lost 5 bases, leaving 3 bases of the junction unmatched. This CDR3 has 14 residues. The germline V gene encodes CDR1 SNHLY and CDR2 FYNNEI. The CDR3 region is CASSRTGINQPQHF. CDR3 nucleotides: TGTGCCAGCAGTCGGACAGGGATCAATCAGCCCCAGCATTTT.

V and J are TRBV5-1 and TRBJ1-3, with 7 bases fitting TRBD1. V shed 3 bases, J shed 4 bases, and the junction held 7 bases outside the gene matches. The CDR3 covers 15 residues. In germline, CDR1 is SGHRS, CDR2 YFSETQ. CDR3 loop: CASSSSGTVGNTIYF. CDR3 nucleotide sequence: TGCGCCAGCAGCTCTTCCGGGACAGTCGGAAACACCATATATTTT.

The chain is built from TRBV27 and TRBJ2-7; tentatively, D is TRBD1 (9 bases). The CDR3 runs 14 residues. Looked up from germline, CDR1 is MNHEY and CDR2 is SMNVEV (reference sequence). V dropped 11 bases and J dropped 2 bases, with 19 bases sitting between them. The CDR3 protein is CAPGGDRETYEQYF. The CDR3 DNA sequence: TGTGCCCCGGGGGGGGACAGGGAGACCTACGAGCAGTACTTC.

This clone was counted a single time. The rearrangement links TRBV11-3 to TRBJ2-1; D is possibly TRBD2 (6 bases). Trimming removed 1 base from V and 15 bases from J, with 19 bases in between. The V gene's germline CDR1 is SGHNT and CDR2 YENEEA. This CDR3 has 14 amino acids. In DNA form, the CDR3 reads TGTGCCAGCAGCTTAGTATCTTCATCGGGGAGGCTGTTCTTC. As protein: CASSLVSSSGRLFF.

The rearrangement joins TRBV5-1 to TRBJ1-2; the D gene is possibly TRBD1 (6 bases). CDR1 is SGHRS and CDR2 is YFSETQ in the germline V gene. The V gene lost 0 bases and the J gene lost 4 bases, with 10 bases spanning the gap. CDR3 length: 14 amino acids. CDR3 in DNA: TGCGCCAGCAGCTTGGATACAGGGACCTATGGCTACACCTTC. Translating gives CASSLDTGTYGYTF.

This chain connects TRBV19 to TRBJ2-1, with 9 bases aligning to TRBD2. From germline, CDR1 is LNHDA and CDR2 SQIVND (reference sequence). CDR3 length: 16 amino acids. V shed 5 bases and J 7 bases; nucleotides not matched to a gene: 12. The CDR3 here is CASSRQAGGSVNEQFF. CDR3 nucleotides: TGTGCCAGTAGTCGTCAAGCGGGAGGTTCTGTGAATGAGCAGTTCTTC.

This clone appeared a single time. V usage is TRBV2 and J usage is TRBJ1-1, with D possibly being TRBD1 (6 bases). Germline-derived CDR1 and CDR2 are SNHLY and FYNNEI. The CDR3 runs 15 residues. Trimming pared 3 bases from V and 1 base from J, leaving 12 bases between. The CDR3 reads CASSDPTGQNTEAFF. The CDR3 DNA sequence: TGTGCCAGCAGTGATCCGACAGGCCAGAACACTGAAGCTTTCTTT.